Listed below are T cell receptor beta chains from one sample, sequenced in a study of cytomegalovirus exposure and HLA in healthy donors. Some clones are missing from TCRdb's copy, which holds only in-frame ones; the method was immunoSEQ multiplex PCR. The table shows approximately 210,000 clones, with around four fifths occurring only once. The sample consisted of PBMCs. Receptors were obtained from a woman in her 50s in good health and CMV-seropositive. Both conserved end residues are part of each CDR3. The D gene is left open where the match is weak. Clone sizes are given selectively: once, few, many, or a class where the clone is expanded.

V gene	J gene	clone size	D gene	CDR3 protein	CDR3 DNA
TRBV9	TRBJ1-2	-	-	CASSVGGGGYGYTF	TGTGCCAGCAGCGTAGGTGGGGGGGGCTATGGCTACACCTTC
TRBV6-5	TRBJ1-5	-	TRBD1	CASSEQGANQPQHF	TGTGCCAGCAGTGAGCAGGGGGCGAATCAGCCCCAGCATTTT
TRBV6-5	TRBJ1-1	-	TRBD1	CASSYPGQGRVTEAFF	TGTGCCAGCAGTTACCCTGGACAGGGGAGAGTCACTGAAGCTTTCTTT
TRBV6-1	TRBJ1-6	-	-	CASSERTVRGSNSPLHF	TGTGCCAGCAGTGAGCGGACCGTCCGGGGGAGTAATTCACCCCTCCACTTT
TRBV19	TRBJ1-4	once	-	CASSAGGTTNEKLFF	TGTGCCAGTAGCGCGGGGGGGACAACTAATGAAAAACTGTTTTTT
TRBV5-1	TRBJ1-5	-	TRBD1	CASSLRGTDNQPQHF	TGCGCCAGCAGCCTACGTGGGACAGACAATCAGCCCCAGCATTTT
TRBV4-3	TRBJ1-4	-	TRBD1	CASSLWTGWGTNEKLFF	TGCGCCAGCAGCCTATGGACAGGGTGGGGAACTAATGAAAAACTGTTTTTT
TRBV5-5	TRBJ2-5	-	TRBD2	CASSLGSGGALRTQYF	TGTGCCAGCAGCTTGGGTAGCGGGGGGGCTTTGCGGACCCAGTACTTC
TRBV7-9	TRBJ1-1	-	TRBD1	CASSHPGQGSEAFF	TGTGCCAGCAGCCATCCGGGACAGGGCTCTGAAGCTTTCTTT
TRBV4-1	TRBJ1-2	-	-	CASSREDRANYGYTF	TGCGCCAGCAGCCGAGAGGACAGAGCAAACTATGGCTACACCTTC
TRBV7-9	TRBJ2-5	-	TRBD1	CASSLGQGASQETQYF	TGTGCCAGCAGCTTAGGCCAGGGGGCGTCCCAAGAGACCCAGTACTTC
TRBV11-2	TRBJ1-1	-	-	CASSLGIPSNTEAFF	TGTGCCAGCAGCCTAGGGATACCTAGCAACACTGAAGCTTTCTTT
TRBV30	TRBJ1-2	-	-	CAWKVPPTGRYTF	TGTGCCTGGAAAGTCCCCCCGACAGGCCGCTACACCTTC
TRBV9	TRBJ2-7	-	-	CASSPAPGSFSYEQYF	TGTGCCAGCAGCCCCGCCCCGGGGTCCTTCTCCTACGAGCAGTACTTC
TRBV5-1	TRBJ1-1	-	-	CASSQRSGVATEAFF	TGCGCCAGCAGCCAAAGGTCGGGGGTTGCCACTGAAGCTTTCTTT
TRBV4-2	TRBJ1-6	-	-	CASSQSQGRESPLHF	TGTGCCAGCAGCCAATCTCAGGGGAGGGAGTCACCCCTCCACTTT
TRBV30	TRBJ1-2	-	-	CAGKGLLYDYTF	TGTGCCGGCAAGGGACTCCTCTATGACTACACCTTC
TRBV5-1	TRBJ2-1	-	-	CASSLVPGGWNEQFF	TGCGCCAGCAGCTTGGTCCCCGGGGGTTGGAATGAGCAGTTCTTC
TRBV6-7	TRBJ1-6	-	-	CASSFPGQTPYNSPLHF	TGTGCCAGCAGTTTCCCGGGACAAACACCCTATAATTCACCCCTCCACTTT
TRBV7-9	TRBJ2-5	-	-	CAISEQETQYF	TGTGCCATCTCGGAGCAAGAGACCCAGTACTTC
TRBV6-5	TRBJ1-1	-	TRBD1	CASSPGQLYTEAFF	TGTGCCAGCAGTCCGGGACAGCTCTACACTGAAGCTTTCTTT
TRBV7-9	TRBJ2-3	-	-	CASSLDGDTQYF	TGTGCCAGCAGCTTAGACGGAGATACGCAGTATTTT
TRBV5-8	TRBJ1-1	-	TRBD1	CASSFYRGEVHTEAFF	TGTGCCAGCAGCTTTTACAGGGGGGAGGTGCACACTGAAGCTTTCTTT
TRBV28	TRBJ1-6	-	-	CASAKQEYYNSPLHF	TGTGCCAGCGCAAAACAGGAGTACTATAATTCACCCCTCCACTTT
TRBV4-1	TRBJ1-5	-	TRBD1	CASSGRQGAGQPQHF	TGCGCCAGCAGCGGTCGACAGGGGGCTGGACAGCCCCAGCATTTT
TRBV5-1	TRBJ2-2	-	-	CATRGDTANTGELFF	TGCGCCACCCGAGGGGACACCGCGAACACCGGGGAGCTGTTTTTT
TRBV5-1	TRBJ1-2	-	-	CASRFTPGTPYGYTF	TGCGCCAGCAGATTTACTCCGGGGACACCCTATGGCTACACCTTC
TRBV27	TRBJ2-2	-	TRBD2	CASSPGGDTGELFF	TGTGCCAGCAGTCCTGGGGGGGACACCGGGGAGCTGTTTTTT
TRBV4-1	TRBJ1-1	-	-	CASSQGRGRGITEAFF	TGCGCCAGCAGCCAAGGTCGAGGCAGAGGGATCACTGAAGCTTTCTTT
TRBV6-5	TRBJ1-1	-	TRBD1	CASSYKGTEGVTEAFF	TGTGCCAGCAGTTACAAGGGGACAGAAGGGGTCACTGAAGCTTTCTTT
TRBV13	TRBJ1-1	-	TRBD1	CASSSRDRSGGTVNTEAFF	TGTGCCAGCAGCTCCCGGGACAGGAGTGGAGGCACGGTGAACACTGAAGCTTTCTTT
TRBV9	TRBJ2-1	-	TRBD2	CASSVRGEKTEQFF	TGTGCCAGCAGCGTACGGGGGGAAAAAACTGAGCAGTTCTTC
TRBV28	TRBJ2-7	-	TRBD1	CASSLGDRYYEQYF	TGTGCCAGCAGTTTGGGGGACAGGTACTACGAGCAGTACTTC